These 32 T cell receptor beta chains were all obtained from the same sample, sequenced in a study of T cells after yellow fever vaccination. Via MiXCR, TCRdb re-called the 5' RACE reads, giving one row per CDR3 protein. The data show just under 600,000 distinct CDR3 sequences, roughly 12% seen once. The sample was PBMCs, taken on the day of the yellow fever booster vaccination. These receptors were obtained from a man between 25 and 39 years old who received the YFV17D yellow fever vaccine.

This clonotype appeared many times. The CDR3: CASSTQGAGANVLTF. As DNA, the CDR3 is TGTGCCAGCTCAACCCAGGGTGCTGGGGCCAACGTCCTGACTTTC. The rearrangement joins TRBV18 to TRBJ2-6, with D maybe TRBD1 (5 bases). The germline V and J ends were trimmed by 5 bases and 2 bases, with 10 bases remaining between them. The CDR3 has 15 residues. CDR1 and CDR2 from the germline V gene are KGHSH and LQKENI.

The chain carries TRBV20-1 and TRBJ1-1; TRBD1 agrees at 7 bases. CDR1 DFQATT and CDR2 SNEGSKA come from the germline V gene (reference sequence). The CDR3 has 14 residues. Trimming cost V 6 bases and J 0 bases; bases outside gene matches: 7. The chain's CDR3 is CSAPRTGMNTEAFF. Here the CDR3 DNA reads TGCAGTGCACCCCGGACAGGAATGAACACTGAAGCTTTCTTT.

This chain joins TRBV7-8 and TRBJ2-5; possibly TRBD1 or TRBD2 for D (5 bases each). The CDR3 is 15 residues long. The germline V and J ends were trimmed by 2 bases and 1 base, with 11 bases remaining between them. Germline loops: CDR1 SGHVS, CDR2 FQNEAQ. Written as DNA, the CDR3 is TGTGCCAGCAGCTTACGAGGGGTGTTCCAAGAGACCCAGTACTTC. This sequence encodes CASSLRGVFQETQYF.

This clonotype came up a few times. The chain is built from TRBV5-6 and TRBJ2-7, with a tentative D call TRBD2 (5 bases). The germline gives CDR1 SGHDT, CDR2 YYEEEE. The CDR3 length is 15 residues. V was trimmed by 3 bases and J by 2 bases, leaving 15 bases between them. CDR3 sequence (DNA): TGTGCCAGCAGCTCCCCCCGCGTGGGAGCCTACGAGCAGTACTTC. It codes for CASSSPRVGAYEQYF.

The J gene is TRBJ2-3, the V gene TRBV3-1, with 14 bases lining up with TRBD2. There are 17 residues in the CDR3. J was trimmed by 5 bases and V by 6 bases; bases with no gene match: 10. From germline, CDR1 is LGHDT and CDR2 YNNKEL (reference sequence). CDR3 bases: TGTGCCAGCAGTCTCGGACTAGCGGGAGGCCCATTAGATACGCAGTATTTT. Its translation: CASSLGLAGGPLDTQYF.

The J gene is TRBJ2-7, the V gene TRBV9; D ambiguous. The germline V and J ends were trimmed by 4 bases and 5 bases, with 16 bases remaining between them. This CDR3 contains 14 residues. CDR1 SGDLS and CDR2 YYNGEE come from the germline V gene. CDR3 in amino acids: CASSPGFRLNEQYF. The CDR3 DNA follows: TGTGCCAGCAGCCCCGGATTCAGGTTAAACGAGCAGTACTTC. The full variable domain, rest sourced from reference TRBV9 and TRBJ2-7, is DSGVTQTPKHLITATGQRVTLRCSPRSGDLSVYWYQQSLDQGLQFLIQYYNGEERAKGNILERFSAQQFPDLHSELNLSSLELGDSALYFCASSPGFRLNEQYFGPGTRLTVT.

This chain links TRBV5-1 with TRBJ2-3, with 9 bases that match TRBD1. Germline-derived CDR1 and CDR2 are SGHRS and YFSETQ. The CDR3 length is 16 residues. Trimming cost V 4 bases and J 3 bases; bases outside gene matches: 9. The CDR3 nucleotides are TGCGCCAGCAGCCCCGCTAAGACAGGGGGAACAGATACGCAGTATTTT. This gives the protein CASSPAKTGGTDTQYF.

This clonotype has only a few counts. The gene calls are TRBV10-2 and TRBJ1-1; D gene ambiguous. Germline V gene sequence: CDR1 WSHSY, CDR2 SAAADI. V lost 2 bases to trimming and J lost 10 bases, with 20 bases between them. The CDR3 length is 15 residues. The CDR3 here is CASSEPSEKGRRAFF. In nucleotides, the CDR3 is TGCGCCAGCAGTGAGCCATCAGAGAAGGGAAGGAGAGCTTTCTTT.

The chain has TRBV12-3 or TRBV12-4 and TRBJ2-2, with 13 bases fitting TRBD2. The CDR3 is 16 amino acids. V was clipped by 6 bases and J by 7 bases; unmatched bases: 8. In DNA, the CDR3 is TGTGCCAGCAGGAGGACTAGCGGGAGAATGGTCGGGGAGCTGTTTTTT. Its translation: CASRRTSGRMVGELFF.

This clonotype was recorded a few times. The CDR3: CATRQGSSYNSPLHF. CDR3 coding DNA: TGTGCCACCCGACAGGGCTCCTCCTATAATTCACCCCTCCACTTT. This chain joins TRBV19 and TRBJ1-6; 7 nucleotides align to TRBD1. The CDR3 has 15 amino acids. Germline CDR1 reads LNHDA; CDR2 reads SQIVND (reference sequence). The J segment lost 0 bases and the V segment lost 10 bases, leaving 6 bases of the junction unmatched.

The gene calls are TRBV6-5 and TRBJ2-1; 8 bases agree with TRBD2. J lost 9 bases, V lost 0 bases, and 7 bases had no gene match. This CDR3 is built from 15 residues. Germline CDR1 and CDR2: MNHEY and SVGAGI. In DNA, the CDR3 is TGTGCCAGCAGTTACTCAGGACTAGCTTTTGGTGAGCAGTTCTTC. It codes for CASSYSGLAFGEQFF.

This clonotype was observed a few times. The CDR3 coding sequence is TGCAGCGTTGGGGAAGGATATAATGAAAAACTGTTTTTT. This gives the protein CSVGEGYNEKLFF. The chain combines TRBV29-1 with TRBJ1-4; D not resolved. Germline CDR1 SQVTM, CDR2 ANQGSEA. There are 13 residues in the CDR3. The germline V and J ends were trimmed by 4 bases and 4 bases, with 10 bases remaining between them.

The sample holds a few counts of this clonotype. This chain uses TRBV9 with TRBJ1-6; 9 nucleotides line up with TRBD1. This CDR3 has 14 amino acids. The V and J ends lost 3 bases and 9 bases, in that order; junction bases with no gene match: 4. The germline CDR1 and CDR2 sequences are SGDLS and YYNGEE. The CDR3 region is CASSGDREASPLHF. The CDR3 nucleotides are TGTGCCAGCAGCGGGGACAGGGAGGCTTCACCCCTCCACTTT.

The chain carries TRBV5-1 and TRBJ2-3; TRBD1 aligns across 7 bases. V was clipped by 5 bases and J by 3 bases; unmatched bases: 6. The CDR3 consists of 14 residues. Germline V CDR1 and CDR2: SGHRS, YFSETQ. CDR3 sequence (DNA): TGCGCCAGCAGAACAGGGGCAGGAACAGATACGCAGTATTTT. Protein sequence: CASRTGAGTDTQYF.

This chain uses TRBV29-1 with TRBJ1-1; a weak D match, TRBD1 (6 bases). The CDR3 extends over 11 amino acids. Germline V gene sequence: CDR1 SQVTM, CDR2 ANQGSEA. Trimming stripped 8 bases from V and 5 bases from J, with 12 bases between. CDR3 nucleotide sequence: TGCAGCTCTACAGACAGGACTGAAGCTTTCTTT. Amino acid sequence: CSSTDRTEAFF.

The rearrangement joins TRBV2 to TRBJ1-2; D is unresolved. V lost 6 bases to trimming and J lost 3 bases, with 5 bases between them. Germline CDR1 is SNHLY and CDR2 is FYNNEI. CDR3 length: 11 amino acids. The CDR3 is CASRRDYGYTF. DNA of the CDR3: TGTGCCAGCAGGAGGGACTATGGCTACACCTTC.

This clonotype was counted a few times. The gene calls are TRBV27 and TRBJ1-5; a possible D gene is TRBD1 (5 bases). Germline loops: CDR1 MNHEY, CDR2 SMNVEV (reference sequence). The CDR3 runs to 16 residues. Deletions cut 4 bases from V and 0 bases from J, with 13 bases between. The CDR3 nucleotides are TGTGCCAGCAGTTCCCGGGACGGATATAGCAATCAGCCCCAGCATTTT. The encoded protein is CASSSRDGYSNQPQHF.

The chain is built from TRBV29-1 and TRBJ2-5; tentatively, D is TRBD1 (6 bases). The germline V gene encodes CDR1 SQVTM and CDR2 ANQGSEA. The CDR3 consists of 13 residues. Trimming cost V 7 bases and J 0 bases, with 12 bases left between them. The CDR3 nucleotides read TGCAGCGGGGGGACACTTAACCAAGAGACCCAGTACTTC. This encodes CSGGTLNQETQYF. Drawing the rest from reference TRBV29-1 and TRBJ2-5, the complete variable domain is SAVISQKPSRDICQRGTSLTIQCQVDSQVTMMFWYRQQPGQSLTLIATANQGSEATYESGFVIDKFPISRPNLTFSTLTVSNMSPEDSSIYLCSGGTLNQETQYFGPGTRLLVL.

The J gene is TRBJ2-6, the V gene TRBV1; the D call of TRBD1 is as the table states it, not checked on the DNA. TRBV1 counts as a pseudogene. The CDR3 covers 18 residues. The CDR3 nucleotides are TGCGCCAGCAGTGAATTAACAGGGGGCTTTTCTGGGGCCAACGTCCTGACTTTC. It translates to CASSELTGGFSGANVLTF.

This clonotype appeared a few times. The chain has TRBV20-1 and TRBJ2-3; D is ambiguous. The ends were cut back, 5 bases at V and 5 bases at J, with 5 bases in the middle. The CDR3 is made up of 10 amino acids. CDR1 and CDR2 from the germline V gene are DFQATT and SNEGSKA (reference sequence). The CDR3 DNA is TGCAGTGCTGCTCGAGATACGCAGTATTTT. Protein sequence: CSAARDTQYF.

In nucleotides, the CDR3 is TGTGCCAGCAGCCAAGACCCCCGACTAGCGGGAGTCGGCGAGCAGTTCTTC. It translates to CASSQDPRLAGVGEQFF. V gene TRBV14 combines with J gene TRBJ2-1; 12 bases line up with TRBD2. Germline V lookup: CDR1 SGHDN, CDR2 FVKESK. This CDR3 has 17 residues. With 0 bases clipped from V and 10 bases from J, the junction kept 10 bases outside the gene matches.

This clonotype was picked up a small number of times. V usage is TRBV12-3 or TRBV12-4 and J usage is TRBJ2-1; 12 bases fit TRBD2. The V and J ends lost 7 bases and 0 bases, in that order; junction bases with no gene match: 4. This CDR3 region has 16 residues. CDR3 protein: CASNRLAGASYNEQFF. The CDR3 DNA is TGTGCCAGCAACCGACTAGCGGGGGCCTCCTACAATGAGCAGTTCTTC.

This clonotype was counted a few times. The chain links TRBV29-1 to TRBJ2-2, with 11 bases lining up with TRBD2. Germline CDR1 SQVTM, CDR2 ANQGSEA. This CDR3 region has 15 residues. V dropped 7 bases and J dropped 7; count of bases not matched to a gene: 11. The CDR3 loop reads CSASIAGGIGGELFF. The CDR3 bases are TGCAGCGCGTCGATAGCGGGAGGGATCGGCGGGGAGCTGTTTTTT.

This clonotype occurred a few times. The CDR3 reads CASSMLREARNEQFF. The CDR3 DNA is TGTGCCAGCAGTATGTTGCGGGAAGCTCGGAATGAGCAGTTCTTC. This chain joins TRBV7-2 and TRBJ2-1; D perhaps matches TRBD2 (6 bases). This CDR3 region has 15 residues. Germline CDR1 is SGHTA and CDR2 is FQGNSA. The V and J ends lost 6 bases and 7 bases respectively, with 19 bases between them. Combining the CDR3 with reference TRBV7-2 and TRBJ2-1 gives the whole variable domain GAGVSQSPSNKVTEKGKDVELRCDPISGHTALYWYRQSLGQGLEFLIYFQGNSAPDKSGLPSDRFSAERTGGSVSTLTIQRTQQEDSAVYLCASSMLREARNEQFFGPGTRLTVL.

This clonotype has just one count. The chain joins TRBV4-1 to TRBJ2-3; D unresolved. There are 15 residues in the CDR3. The germline gives CDR1 MGHRA, CDR2 YSYEKL. The germline V and J ends were trimmed by 4 bases and 2 bases, with 13 bases remaining between them. Written as DNA, the CDR3 is TGCGCCAGCAGCCCATTGACGGGCGACACAGATACGCAGTATTTT. It specifies CASSPLTGDTDTQYF.

This clonotype was seen more than once but under ten times. The chain combines TRBV3-1 with TRBJ2-1, with 9 bases aligning to TRBD2. The CDR3 sequence is 15 residues long. Germline CDR1 and CDR2: LGHDT and YNNKEL (reference sequence). V shed 4 bases, J shed 5 bases, and the junction held 6 bases outside the gene matches. CDR3 in DNA: TGTGCCAGCAGCCTCACTAGCGGGCAGAACAATGAGCAGTTCTTC. It encodes CASSLTSGQNNEQFF.

This clonotype was seen a handful of times. This chain links TRBV6-2 or TRBV6-3 with TRBJ2-5; D is ambiguous. The CDR3 is 13 residues long. CDR1 MNHEY and CDR2 SVGEGT come from the germline V gene. Deletions cut 0 bases from V and 4 bases from J, with 6 bases between. This CDR3 is CASSYSRLETQYF. CDR3 sequence (DNA): TGTGCCAGCAGTTACTCCAGACTAGAGACCCAGTACTTC.

This clonotype was seen more than once but under ten times. CDR3 nucleotide sequence: TGTGCCAGCAGCTTACTAGCGGGAGGGAACGAGCAGTACTTC. This gives the protein CASSLLAGGNEQYF. This sequence joins TRBV7-8 and TRBJ2-7; 12 bases are shared with TRBD2. Trimming removed 2 bases from V and 5 bases from J; junction bases left unmatched: 1. From germline, CDR1 is SGHVS and CDR2 FQNEAQ. CDR3 size: 14 residues.

This clonotype was observed a handful of times. The chain is built from TRBV7-2 and TRBJ1-5; 8 bases align to TRBD1. Per germline, CDR1 SGHTA and CDR2 FQGNSA. With V trimmed by 1 base and J by 4 bases, 9 bases remained unmatched. The CDR3 is 17 amino acids. The DNA for the CDR3 is TGTGCCAGCAGCTTAGAGCTCAGGACAGGGCTAAATCAGCCCCAGCATTTT. Protein product: CASSLELRTGLNQPQHF.

The rearrangement uses TRBV19 and TRBJ1-5; D may be TRBD1 (5 bases). Germline CDR1 LNHDA, CDR2 SQIVND (reference sequence). This CDR3 is built from 15 residues. Trimming removed 5 bases at V and 8 bases at J, with 19 bases between. The CDR3 bases are TGTGCCAGTAGTCCCGGACTGGGGGGTGTGAAGCCCCAGCATTTT. Translation: CASSPGLGGVKPQHF.

The chain combines TRBV11-3 with TRBJ2-3; 12 positions match TRBD2. Looked up from germline, CDR1 is SGHNT and CDR2 is YENEEA. This CDR3 contains 16 residues. V trimming: 5 bases; J trimming: 4 bases; junction bases outside the gene matches: 7. The CDR3 is CASSPGLAGASDTQYF. CDR3 DNA sequence: TGTGCCAGCAGCCCGGGACTAGCGGGTGCTTCAGATACGCAGTATTTT.

This rearrangement joins TRBV12-3 or TRBV12-4 to TRBJ1-5; 12 nucleotides align to TRBD1. This CDR3 spans 15 amino acids. Germline trimming cut 1 base from V and 7 bases from J; bases unmatched to any gene: 2. CDR3 nucleotides: TGTGCCAGCAGTTTAGAGGGGACAGGGGGCCAGCCCCAGCATTTT. Translation: CASSLEGTGGQPQHF.